This T cell receptor beta chain was recovered during a study of blood T cell repertoires in COVID-19. Turning to the study itself: Both acute and convalescent COVID-19 samples were obtained from the United States, Italy and Spain. Nucleic acid was either cDNA or gDNA, and it came from T cells, B-cell-depleted T cells, or PBMCs.

Seattle's cohort entered during active infection and was followed longitudinally. Germline V CDR1 and CDR2: SSHAT, FNYEAQ (reference sequence). The CDR3 is made up of 14 amino acids. Study processing details: For nucleated cells, counts were estimated from reference gene primer amplification. The repertoire was sequenced with immunoSEQ multiplex PCR; TCRdb's copy has only in-frame clones and lacks some. That table is the source of V, J and clone size, and D and trimming were worked out from the DNA. The sample has about 210,000 clones; less than 90% are singletons. Turning to this clone: The junction differs from germline at one of its ends, possibly a read error.

This receptor was obtained from a woman over 75 with COVID-19, enrolled during active disease. The chain recombines TRBV7-7 with TRBJ2-3, with D maybe TRBD2 (7 bases). Sequenced input: peripheral blood. The CDR3 DNA follows: TGTGCTAGCAGCCCTGGGGGGGCCACAGATACGCAGTATTTT. It is translated as CASSPGGATDTQYF.